The clone carrying this TCR beta chain was seen a handful of times. Antigen specificity is unknown. The CDR3 contains 12 residues. Between the trimmed V and J ends, which lost 5 bases and 4 bases, there was a span of 8 bases. Germline CDR1 LGHNA, CDR2 YSLEER. This sample was included in a study of cytomegalovirus exposure and HLA in healthy donors. General study points: At a 0.05 false discovery rate, a later analysis found about 17,000 TCR beta sequences to be associated with HLA alleles. Available immune exposure information was restricted to CMV serostatus only. There were 150 to 200 TCR beta chains listed as cytomegalovirus-associated.

The PCR had 60 Vbeta and 13 Jbeta primers. Produced via immunoSEQ multiplex PCR; TCRdb's table is partial and in-frame only. The repertoire has some 86,000 clones, just over 65% of them found once; the top ten carry about 2%. Sequencing input: PBMCs. The clonotype comes from a young man in good health and CMV-seronegative. This rearrangement joins TRBV4-3 to TRBJ1-1, with D possibly being TRBD1 (5 bases). Here the CDR3 reads CASSWGGTEAFF. The CDR3 DNA is TGCGCCAGCAGCTGGGGGGGCACTGAAGCTTTCTTT.